Sequencing of this T cell receptor beta chain was carried out in a study of regulatory T cells in long-lasting Graves disease. The CDR3 consists of 14 residues. Germline values: CDR1 DFQATT, CDR2 SNEGSKA (reference sequence). V lost 3 bases, J lost 3 bases, and 12 bases lay in between. The time point was: persistent/refractory GD, antithyroid drugs over 5 years with positive TRAb. The TCR library was prepared using RNA isolated from PBMCs. Graves' disease diagnosis relied on American Thyroid Association guidelines. This clonotype was detected a few times. For TCR beta, libraries came from iRepertoire HTBI primers and Arm-PCR of CDR3 regions. TCRdb recomputed calls from the multiplex PCR reads with MiXCR, one row per CDR3 protein. This repertoire shows roughly 430,000 distinct CDR3 sequences, roughly a fifth found once; its top ten account for 14%.

Source: peripheral blood mononuclear cells (PBMCs), taken when the disease was refractory, from a patient treated with antithyroid drugs. The clonotype comes from a female donor with Graves disease. This chain links TRBV20-1 with TRBJ1-5; a weak D match, TRBD1 (5 bases). The CDR3 bases are TGCAGTGCTAGTCATGGGGGAAACAATCAGCCCCAGCATTTT. As protein: CSASHGGNNQPQHF.